Listed below are T cell receptor beta chains from one sample, sequenced in a study of T cells in Graves' hyperthyroidism and ophthalmopathy. In TCRdb, the multiplex PCR reads were re-called with MiXCR into one record per CDR3 protein. The sample shows 85,000 to 110,000 distinct CDR3 sequences, approximately 50% of them seen only once. Sequenced: blood. The receptors were gathered from a man aged 40-50 years with Graves' hyperthyroidism. Each CDR3 is given with its conserved first and last residue. A D gene is named only where the DNA matches it firmly. Some rows mark clone size as missing; the rest say once, few, many or name a class of expanded clone.

D gene	clone size	V gene	J gene	CDR3 protein	CDR3 DNA
.	many	TRBV6-5	TRBJ1-1	CASSYLWEMNTEAFF	TGTGCCAGCAGTTACTTATGGGAAATGAACACTGAAGCTTTCTTT
.	few	TRBV7-2	TRBJ1-2	CASRYGYTF	TGTGCCAGCAGGTATGGCTACACCTTC
TRBD1	.	TRBV10-2	TRBJ1-5	CASESLAGQGADQPQHF	TGCGCCAGCGAGAGCCTAGCGGGACAGGGGGCGGATCAGCCCCAGCATTTT
.	.	TRBV5-1	TRBJ2-2	CASSLGQETGEPFF	TGTGCCAGCAGCTTGGGTCAGGAGACCGGGGAGCCGTTTTTT
.	many	TRBV7-9	TRBJ1-5	CASSPQGNQPQHF	TGTGCCAGCAGCCCCCAGGGGAATCAGCCCCAGCATTTT
.	.	TRBV18	TRBJ2-1	CASSPSAGTYNEQFF	TGTGCCAGCTCACCGTCGGCGGGTACATACAATGAGCAGTTCTTC
.	many	TRBV6-1	TRBJ1-2	CATGTLYGYTF	TGTGCCACCGGGACACTCTATGGCTACACCTTC
TRBD2	many	TRBV6-6	TRBJ2-2	CASSYVASGRSTGELFF	TGTGCCAGCAGTTACGTGGCTAGCGGGAGGAGTACCGGGGAGCTGTTTTTT
.	.	TRBV11-1	TRBJ1-2	CASSPKWGGYGYTF	TGTGCCAGCAGCCCAAAGTGGGGGGGCTATGGCTACACCTTC
TRBD2	.	TRBV30	TRBJ2-1	CAWSVSAGGREQFF	TGTGCCTGGAGTGTATCAGCGGGGGGACGAGAGCAGTTCTTC
TRBD2	many	TRBV10-3	TRBJ2-7	CAISELLAGGSYEQYF	TGTGCCATCAGTGAGTTACTAGCGGGAGGCTCCTACGAGCAGTACTTC
.	.	TRBV2	TRBJ1-1	CASSVGGSF	TGTGCCAGCAGTGTTGGGGGGAGTTTT
TRBD2	many	TRBV12-3/TRBV12-4	TRBJ2-3	CASRGTSGEYF	TGTGCCAGCAGAGGGACTAGCGGGGAGTATTTT
.	many	TRBV9	TRBJ1-2	CASSPGTLNYGYTF	TGTGCCAGCAGCCCAGGGACATTGAACTATGGCTACACCTTC
.	.	TRBV7-9	TRBJ2-1	CASSIPYSLYNEQFF	TGTGCCAGCTCTATCCCCTATAGCCTCTACAATGAGCAGTTCTTC
TRBD1	.	TRBV7-9	TRBJ1-6	CASSSPGTVNPPLRF	TGTGCCAGCAGCTCGCCCGGGACAGTGAATCCACCCCTCCGCTTT
.	many	TRBV7-9	TRBJ1-4	CASSLGQISNGKLFF	TGTGCCAGCAGCTTAGGGCAAATCTCTAATGGAAAACTGTTTTTT
.	many	TRBV2	TRBJ1-2	CAAGPYNYGYTF	TGTGCCGCGGGGCCTTATAACTATGGCTACACCTTC
TRBD2	many	TRBV2	TRBJ2-7	CASSTSGGGSAIYEQYF	TGTGCCAGCAGTACAAGCGGGGGGGGGTCTGCGATTTACGAGCAGTACTTC
TRBD1	many	TRBV7-3	TRBJ2-1	CASSLKVGTGGKNEQFF	TGTGCCAGCAGCTTAAAGGTTGGGACAGGGGGTAAAAATGAGCAGTTCTTC
TRBD1	.	TRBV9	TRBJ1-1	CASSGGGGTEAFF	TGTGCCAGCAGCGGAGGAGGGGGCACTGAAGCCTTCTTT
.	many	TRBV29-1	TRBJ2-5	CSVEEPIGLGRWETQYF	TGCAGCGTTGAAGAGCCCATAGGGTTAGGTCGGTGGGAGACCCAGTACTTC
.	.	TRBV29-1	TRBJ1-1	CGAQTTEAFF	TGCGGCGCCCAAACCACTGAGGCTTTCTTT